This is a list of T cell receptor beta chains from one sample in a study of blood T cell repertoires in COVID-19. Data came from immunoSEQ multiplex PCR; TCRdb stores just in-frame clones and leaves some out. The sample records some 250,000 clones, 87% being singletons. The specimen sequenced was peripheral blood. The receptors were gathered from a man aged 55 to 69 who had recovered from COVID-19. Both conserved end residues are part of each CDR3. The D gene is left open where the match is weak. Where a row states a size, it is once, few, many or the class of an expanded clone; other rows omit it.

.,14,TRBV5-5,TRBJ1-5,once,TGTGCCAGCAGCTTGCTACAGGGTGGACAGCCCCAGCATTTT,CASSLLQGGQPQHF
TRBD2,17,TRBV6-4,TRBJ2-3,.,TGTGCCAGCAGCAGACAACCGTGGACTAGCGGGGCAGATACGCAGTATTTT,CASSRQPWTSGADTQYF
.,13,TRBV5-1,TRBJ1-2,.,TGCGCCAGCAGTTTGACTCCCTTCGGGGGCTACACCTTC,CASSLTPFGGYTF
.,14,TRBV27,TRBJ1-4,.,TGTGCCAGCAGTCCGACACAGGTTAGGGAAAAACTGTTTTTT,CASSPTQVREKLFF
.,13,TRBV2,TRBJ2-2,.,TGTGCCAGCAGTGACCACGACTGGGGGGAGCTGTTTTTT,CASSDHDWGELFF
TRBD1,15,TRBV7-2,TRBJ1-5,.,TGTGCCAGCAGCTTAGATAGGGACAGTTATCAGCCCCAGCATTTT,CASSLDRDSYQPQHF
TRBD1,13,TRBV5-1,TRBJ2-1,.,TGCGCCAGCAGCGCGGGACAGGGCAATGAGCAGTTCTTC,CASSAGQGNEQFF
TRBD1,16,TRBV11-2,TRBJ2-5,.,TGTGCCAGCAGCTCATCCGGGACAGACATGTTAGAGACCCAGTACTTC,CASSSSGTDMLETQYF
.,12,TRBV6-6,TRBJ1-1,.,TGTGCCAGCACTAGAATGAACACTGAAGCTTTCTTT,CASTRMNTEAFF
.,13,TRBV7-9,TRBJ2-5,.,TGTGCCAGCAGCCTCAACAATGAAGAGACCCAGTACTTC,CASSLNNEETQYF
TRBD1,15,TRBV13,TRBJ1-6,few,TGTGCCAGCAGCTGGGGGGCAGGGGGTAATTCACCCCTCCACTTT,CASSWGAGGNSPLHF
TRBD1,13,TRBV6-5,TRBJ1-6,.,TGTGCCAGCAGCCAGGACAGGGGATCACCCCTCCACTTT,CASSQDRGSPLHF
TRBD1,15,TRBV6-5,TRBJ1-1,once,TGTGCCAGCAGATCCGGACAGGGCTTTAGGACTGAAGCTTTCTTT,CASRSGQGFRTEAFF
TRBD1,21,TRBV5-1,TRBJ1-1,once,TGCGCCAGCAGCGGGATTCCGGGACAGGGGAACCTGGGTAGCCGGGACACTGAAGCTTTCTTT,CASSGIPGQGNLGSRDTEAFF
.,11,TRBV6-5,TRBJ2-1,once,TGTGCCAGCAGCCTTATCCATGAGCAGTTCTTC,CASSLIHEQFF
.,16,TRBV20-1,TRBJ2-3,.,TGCAGTGCTAGTAGTAGAGACAGATCTAGCACAGATACGCAGTATTTT,CSASSRDRSSTDTQYF
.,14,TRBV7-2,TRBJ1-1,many,TGTGCCAGCAGCTATCAGGCCTGGGACACTGAAGCTTTCTTT,CASSYQAWDTEAFF
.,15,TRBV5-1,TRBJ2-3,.,TGCGCCAGCAGCCCGGGGATATCGCGGGCAGATACGCAGTATTTT,CASSPGISRADTQYF
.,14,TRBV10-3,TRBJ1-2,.,TGTGCCATCAGTGACGCGGAGGTTTGGTATGGCTACACCTTC,CAISDAEVWYGYTF
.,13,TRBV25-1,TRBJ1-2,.,TGTGCCAGCAGTGAATCCGCAGGGCGAGGCTACACCTTC,CASSESAGRGYTF
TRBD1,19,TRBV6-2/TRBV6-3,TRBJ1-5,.,TGTGCCAGCAGTTACTCGATACAGGGGGCCAGTTATAGCAATCAGCCCCAGCATTTT,CASSYSIQGASYSNQPQHF
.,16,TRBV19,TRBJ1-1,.,TGTGCCAGTAGTTCACCCCGTTCGACAGGGAACACTGAAGCTTTCTTT,CASSSPRSTGNTEAFF
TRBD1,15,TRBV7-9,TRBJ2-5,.,TGTGCCAGCAGCTTGAGTCGACAGGGGGCGGGGACCCAGTACTTC,CASSLSRQGAGTQYF
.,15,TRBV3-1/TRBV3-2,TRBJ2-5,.,TGTGCCAGCAGCCATAGCGGTCCCGGGGAAGAGACCCAGTACTTC,CASSHSGPGEETQYF
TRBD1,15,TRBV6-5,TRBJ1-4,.,TGTGCCAGCACCAAACGGGGACAGGGTAATGAAAAACTGTTTTTT,CASTKRGQGNEKLFF
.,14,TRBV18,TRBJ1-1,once,TGTGCCAGCTCACTCGGACAGTCGAACACTGAAGCTTTCTTT,CASSLGQSNTEAFF
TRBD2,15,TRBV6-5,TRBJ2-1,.,TGTGCCAGCAGTTACGGGCGGGGGGGGCACAATGAGCAGTTCTTC,CASSYGRGGHNEQFF
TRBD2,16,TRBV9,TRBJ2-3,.,TGTGCCAGCAGCACCCGGACTAGCGGGGGCACAGATACGCAGTATTTT,CASSTRTSGGTDTQYF
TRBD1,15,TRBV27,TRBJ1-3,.,TGTGCCAGCAGCCCCCAGACAGGGTCCGGAAACACCATATATTTT,CASSPQTGSGNTIYF
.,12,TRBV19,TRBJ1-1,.,TGTGCCAGTAACGACATCGTAAATGAAGCTTTCTTT,CASNDIVNEAFF
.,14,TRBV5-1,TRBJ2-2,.,TGCGCCAGCAGCTTGGACAAAAACACCGGGGAGCTGTTTTTT,CASSLDKNTGELFF
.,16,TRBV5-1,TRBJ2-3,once,TGCGCCAGCAGCTCCCGGAGGTGGGGGGGCACAGATACGCAGTATTTT,CASSSRRWGGTDTQYF
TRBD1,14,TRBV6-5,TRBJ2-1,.,TGTGCCAGCAGTCGGGACAGGGTAAGGTATGAGCAGTTCTTC,CASSRDRVRYEQFF
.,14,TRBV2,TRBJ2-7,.,TGTGCCAGCGTGAGTGACAGGAGACTCTACGAGCAGTACTTC,CASVSDRRLYEQYF
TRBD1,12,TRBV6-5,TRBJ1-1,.,TGTGCCTGTCGACAGGGGAGGACTGAAGCTTTCTTT,CACRQGRTEAFF
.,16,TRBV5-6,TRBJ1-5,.,TGTGCCAGCAGCTTAGCGTCGGGGGGTTACAATCAGCCCCAGCATTTT,CASSLASGGYNQPQHF
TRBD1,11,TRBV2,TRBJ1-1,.,TGTGCCAGCGGGACAGACAGGGAAGCTTTCTTT,CASGTDREAFF
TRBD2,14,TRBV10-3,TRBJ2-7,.,TGTGCCATCAGTGTCGCTAGCGGGGATCGCGAGCAGTACTTC,CAISVASGDREQYF
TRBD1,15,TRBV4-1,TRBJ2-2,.,TGCGCCAGCAGCCAACCGGGACAGGGCACCGGGGAGCTGTTTTTT,CASSQPGQGTGELFF
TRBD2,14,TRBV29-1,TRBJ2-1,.,TGCAGCGCCGGCCTAGCGGGGTTCTACAATGAGCAGTTCTTC,CSAGLAGFYNEQFF
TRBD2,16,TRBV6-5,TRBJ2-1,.,TGTGCCAGCAGTTATCTTAGCGGGGGGGCTCACAATGAGCAGTTCTTC,CASSYLSGGAHNEQFF
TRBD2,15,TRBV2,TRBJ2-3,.,TGTGCCAGCATTGGAGCGGGGGGGCGACCAGATACGCAGTATTTT,CASIGAGGRPDTQYF
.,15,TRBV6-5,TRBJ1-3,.,TGTGCCAGCAGACCTACAGGAATCTCTGGAAACACCATATATTTT,CASRPTGISGNTIYF
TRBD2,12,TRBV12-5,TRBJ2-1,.,TGTGCTAGTGGTTTAGGACTAGCGGAGCAGTTCTTC,CASGLGLAEQFF
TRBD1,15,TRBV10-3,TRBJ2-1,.,TGTGCCATCAGTGAGTCCACAGGGGGGTGGAGTGAGCAGTTCTTC,CAISESTGGWSEQFF
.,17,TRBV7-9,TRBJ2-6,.,TGTGCCAGCAGCCTTGATGGAGGACCCTCTGGGGCCAACGTCCTGACTTTC,CASSLDGGPSGANVLTF
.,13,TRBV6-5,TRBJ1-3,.,TGTGCCACAACAGGGTTGGCAGGAAACACCATATATTTT,CATTGLAGNTIYF